Listed below are T cell receptor beta chains from one sample, sequenced in a study of cytomegalovirus exposure and HLA in healthy donors. Generated by immunoSEQ multiplex PCR, the TCRdb table keeps only in-frame clones and is missing some. The sample consists of some 150,000 clones, about 73% of them appearing once. Material: PBMCs. Every receptor here comes from a man aged 35-49 years in good health and CMV-seropositive. Each CDR3 is given with its conserved first and last residue. The order of the fields is D gene, V gene, CDR3 protein. The D gene is left open where the match is weak.

d_gene: TRBD2; v_gene: TRBV7-6; CDR3aa: CASSTRGLVRNEQFF
d_gene: -; v_gene: TRBV7-9; CDR3aa: CSSSPGGLNTEAFF
d_gene: -; v_gene: TRBV27; CDR3aa: CASSGTLLSGELFF
d_gene: TRBD2; v_gene: TRBV29-1; CDR3aa: CSVARGTSGSSYNEQFF
d_gene: -; v_gene: TRBV5-1; CDR3aa: CASSLADTASSTDTQYF
d_gene: -; v_gene: TRBV30; CDR3aa: CAWSFTDTQYF
d_gene: -; v_gene: TRBV7-9; CDR3aa: CSSSYNSNQPQHF
d_gene: TRBD2; v_gene: TRBV6-1; CDR3aa: CASSEPEGLAGGYETYEQYF
d_gene: -; v_gene: TRBV5-1; CDR3aa: CASSSRETTDTQYF
d_gene: -; v_gene: TRBV6-5; CDR3aa: CASRRGASYNEQFF
d_gene: -; v_gene: TRBV4-1; CDR3aa: CASSQGRARQSHSGNTIYF
d_gene: -; v_gene: TRBV29-1; CDR3aa: CSVGGNNQPQHF
d_gene: TRBD2; v_gene: TRBV27; CDR3aa: CASNPWAVTSAEQFF
d_gene: -; v_gene: TRBV6-6; CDR3aa: CASSYLTAYEQYF
d_gene: -; v_gene: TRBV5-4; CDR3aa: CASSLPLWTDSSSTDTQYF
d_gene: -; v_gene: TRBV5-1; CDR3aa: CASSLTGVKNIQYF
d_gene: -; v_gene: TRBV7-9; CDR3aa: CASSLAPLIYEQYF
d_gene: TRBD2; v_gene: TRBV5-1; CDR3aa: CASSSTAGALYEQYF
d_gene: TRBD2; v_gene: TRBV5-1; CDR3aa: CASSLAPEGLGNEQFF
d_gene: TRBD1; v_gene: TRBV5-4; CDR3aa: CASSPGQTGRNTIYF
d_gene: -; v_gene: TRBV19; CDR3aa: CASTSFSGANVLTF
d_gene: -; v_gene: TRBV9; CDR3aa: CASSVQGLGTDTQYF
d_gene: -; v_gene: TRBV11-2; CDR3aa: CASSLDSGPTDTQYF
d_gene: -; v_gene: TRBV6-5; CDR3aa: CASSYSRTFLYGYTF
d_gene: -; v_gene: TRBV11-3; CDR3aa: CASSRTRADEQYF
d_gene: TRBD2; v_gene: TRBV7-2; CDR3aa: CASSLAPSGDTQYF